The 2 T cell receptor beta chains below come from one sample, sequenced in a study of blood T cell repertoires in COVID-19. Sequencing used immunoSEQ multiplex PCR; TCRdb keeps in-frame clones, though not all of them. Here the sample spans nearly 350,000 clones, around 87% being singletons. The specimen sequenced was peripheral blood. These receptors were collected from a woman in her 50s with COVID-19, enrolled during active disease.

J is TRBJ2-7 and V is TRBV3-1 (or the pseudogene TRBV3-2), with D unresolved. The CDR3 has 11 residues. CDR1 and CDR2 (germline): LGHDT, YNNKEL (reference sequence). Trimming left V 1 base short and J 6 bases short, with 4 bases between. The CDR3: CASSQASEQYF. The DNA of the CDR3 is TGTGCCAGCAGCCAAGCATCCGAGCAGTACTTC.

The CDR3: CASSLAGTAGPYISNTDTQYF. For the CDR3, the DNA is TGTGCCAGCAGCTTAGCGGGGACAGCGGGCCCCTATATCTCTAACACAGATACGCAGTATTTT. The gene calls are TRBV7-2 and TRBJ2-3; maybe TRBD1 (7 bases). Trimming stripped 0 bases from V and 2 bases from J, with 27 bases between. The CDR3 runs to 21 residues. Germline assignment: CDR1 SGHTA and CDR2 FQGNSA.